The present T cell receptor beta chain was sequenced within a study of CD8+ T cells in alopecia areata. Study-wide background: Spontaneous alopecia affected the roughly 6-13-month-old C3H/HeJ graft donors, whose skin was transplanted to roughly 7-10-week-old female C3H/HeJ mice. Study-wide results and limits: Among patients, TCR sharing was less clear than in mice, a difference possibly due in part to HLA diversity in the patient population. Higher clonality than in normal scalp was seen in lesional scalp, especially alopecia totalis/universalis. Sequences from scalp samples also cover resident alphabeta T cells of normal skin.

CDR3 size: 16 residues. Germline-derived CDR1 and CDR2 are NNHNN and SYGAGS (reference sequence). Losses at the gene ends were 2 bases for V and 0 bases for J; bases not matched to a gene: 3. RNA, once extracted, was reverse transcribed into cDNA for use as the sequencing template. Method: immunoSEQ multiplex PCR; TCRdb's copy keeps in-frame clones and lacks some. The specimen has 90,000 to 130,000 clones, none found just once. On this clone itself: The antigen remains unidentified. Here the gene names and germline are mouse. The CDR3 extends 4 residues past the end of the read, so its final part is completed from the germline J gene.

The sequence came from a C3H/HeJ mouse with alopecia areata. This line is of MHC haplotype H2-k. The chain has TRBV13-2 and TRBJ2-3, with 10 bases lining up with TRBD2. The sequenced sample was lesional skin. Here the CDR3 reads CASGETGGKSAETLYF. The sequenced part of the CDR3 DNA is TGTGCCAGCGGTGAGACTGGGGGGAAGAGTGCAGAA.